Presented here are 7 T cell receptor beta chains from one specimen sequenced in a study of blood T cell repertoires in COVID-19. Sequencing was performed with immunoSEQ multiplex PCR; in TCRdb, only in-frame clones are kept and a portion is missing. The repertoire holds about 120,000 clones, with around three quarters as singletons. The sequencing input was peripheral blood. These receptors were obtained from an elderly woman with acute or convalescent COVID-19.

This clone has a handful of counts. The gene calls are TRBV30 and TRBJ1-5; the D gene is possibly TRBD1 (5 bases). CDR1 and CDR2 from the germline V gene are GTSNPN and SVGIG (reference sequence). V lost 5 bases and J lost 9, with 20 bases in between. There are 14 residues in the CDR3. The CDR3 DNA is TGTGCCTGGGATGGTAAGGGGCTGGTAGGGCCCCAGCATTTT. It encodes CAWDGKGLVGPQHF.

Note on this clone: At the DNA level, this CDR3 is encoded by other sequences in the same sample as well. The V call is TRBV7-2, the J call TRBJ1-3, with D possibly matching TRBD1 (5 bases). From germline, CDR1 is SGHTA and CDR2 FQGNSA. The ends were cut back, 5 bases at V and 4 bases at J, with 9 bases in the middle. The CDR3 length is 13 residues. Here the CDR3 DNA reads TGTGCCAGCAGCCTAAGACAGGGAAACACCATATATTTT. As protein: CASSLRQGNTIYF.

The genes are TRBV5-4 and TRBJ2-3, with TRBD2 as a possible D gene (6 bases). Germline loops: CDR1 SGHNT, CDR2 YYREEE (reference sequence). This CDR3 comprises 14 residues. V was cut by 3 bases and J by 4 bases, with 12 bases left in between. The chain's CDR3 is CASSSPSGADTQYF. DNA for the CDR3: TGTGCCAGCAGCTCCCCTTCGGGGGCAGATACGCAGTATTTT.

The genes are TRBV27 and TRBJ2-5, with a weak D call TRBD2 (7 bases). The germline CDR1 and CDR2 sequences are MNHEY and SMNVEV (reference sequence). Between the trimmed V and J ends, which lost 5 bases and 5 bases, there was a span of 15 bases. The CDR3 sequence is 14 residues long. In nucleotides, the CDR3 is TGTGCCAGCAGTCCATGGGGGGGCACGGAGACCCAGTACTTC. Translating it yields CASSPWGGTETQYF.

The chain links TRBV7-2 to TRBJ2-7; unclear D gene. In germline, CDR1 is SGHTA, CDR2 FQGNSA. This CDR3 contains 13 residues. V was trimmed by 6 bases and J by 3 bases, leaving 12 bases between them. The CDR3 loop is CASRIGGSYEQYF. The CDR3 DNA sequence: TGTGCCAGCAGAATAGGCGGTAGCTACGAGCAGTACTTC. Full variable domain (outside the CDR3, taken from reference TRBV7-2 and TRBJ2-7): GAGVSQSPSNKVTEKGKDVELRCDPISGHTALYWYRQSLGQGLEFLIYFQGNSAPDKSGLPSDRFSAERTGGSVSTLTIQRTQQEDSAVYLCASRIGGSYEQYFGPGTRLTVT.

The chain is built from TRBV30 and TRBJ2-7; 7 bases fit TRBD2. Germline assignment: CDR1 GTSNPN and CDR2 SVGIG (reference sequence). After removal of 1 base from V and 1 base from J, the junction contained 7 bases not matched to a gene. The CDR3 is made up of 15 amino acids. The CDR3 nucleotides are TGTGCCTGGAGTGCACCGGCGGGGGAGTCCTACGAGCAGTACTTC. This codes for CAWSAPAGESYEQYF.

This chain joins TRBV5-5 and TRBJ2-5; 12 positions match TRBD2. V dropped 0 bases and J dropped 3; count of bases not matched to a gene: 3. Germline CDR1 and CDR2: SGHKS and YYEKEE (reference sequence). The CDR3 runs 16 residues. This CDR3 reads CASSLVRLAGEETQYF. DNA for the CDR3: TGTGCCAGCAGCTTGGTGCGACTAGCGGGGGAAGAGACCCAGTACTTC.